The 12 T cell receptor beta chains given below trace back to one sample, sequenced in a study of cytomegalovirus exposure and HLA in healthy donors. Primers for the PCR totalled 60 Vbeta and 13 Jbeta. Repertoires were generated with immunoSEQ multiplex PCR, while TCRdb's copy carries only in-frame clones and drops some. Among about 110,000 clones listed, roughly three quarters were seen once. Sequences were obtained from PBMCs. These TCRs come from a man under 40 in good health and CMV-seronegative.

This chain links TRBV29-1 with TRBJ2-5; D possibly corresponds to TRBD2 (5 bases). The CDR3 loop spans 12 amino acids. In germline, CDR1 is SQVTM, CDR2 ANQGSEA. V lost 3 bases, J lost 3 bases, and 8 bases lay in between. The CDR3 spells CSVETGEETQYF. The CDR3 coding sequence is TGCAGCGTTGAGACCGGGGAAGAGACCCAGTACTTC.

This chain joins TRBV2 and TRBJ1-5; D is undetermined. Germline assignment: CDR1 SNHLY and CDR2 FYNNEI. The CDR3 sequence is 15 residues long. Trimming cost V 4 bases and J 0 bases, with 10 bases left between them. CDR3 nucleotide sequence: TGTGCCAGCAGTGTGGAGCAAGATAGCAATCAGCCCCAGCATTTT. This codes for CASSVEQDSNQPQHF.

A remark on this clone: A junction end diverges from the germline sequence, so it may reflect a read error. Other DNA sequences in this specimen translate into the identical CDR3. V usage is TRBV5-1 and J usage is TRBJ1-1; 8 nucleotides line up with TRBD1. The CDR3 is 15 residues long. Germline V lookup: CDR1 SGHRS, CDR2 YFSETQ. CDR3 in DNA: TGCGCCAGTAGCTACTCGACAGGGGCTTCCACCGAAGCTTTCTTT. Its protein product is CASSYSTGASTEAFF. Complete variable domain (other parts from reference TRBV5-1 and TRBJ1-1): KAGVTQTPRYLIKTRGQQVTLSCSPISGHRSVSWYQQTPGQGLQFLFEYFSETQRNKGNFPGRFSGRQFSNSRSEMNVSTLELGDSALYLCASSYSTGASTEAFFGQGTRLTVV.

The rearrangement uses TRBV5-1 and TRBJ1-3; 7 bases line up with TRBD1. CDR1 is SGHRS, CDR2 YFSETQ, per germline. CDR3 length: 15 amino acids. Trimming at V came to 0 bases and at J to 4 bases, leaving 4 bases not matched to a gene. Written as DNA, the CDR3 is TGCGCCAGCAGCTTGGCAGGGACAGCAGGAAACACCATATATTTT. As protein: CASSLAGTAGNTIYF.

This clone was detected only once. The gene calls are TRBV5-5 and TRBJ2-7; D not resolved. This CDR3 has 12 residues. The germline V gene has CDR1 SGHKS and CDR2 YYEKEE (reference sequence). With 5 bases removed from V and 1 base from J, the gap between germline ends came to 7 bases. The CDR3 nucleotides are TGTGCCAGCAGGGCCGATTCCTACGAGCAGTACTTC. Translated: CASRADSYEQYF.

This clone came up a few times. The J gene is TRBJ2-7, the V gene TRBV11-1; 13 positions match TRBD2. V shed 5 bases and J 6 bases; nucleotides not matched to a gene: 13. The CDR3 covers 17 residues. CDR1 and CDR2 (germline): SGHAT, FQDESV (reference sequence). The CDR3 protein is CASSPSPLAGGAGEQYF. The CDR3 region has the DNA TGTGCCAGCAGCCCGTCCCCACTAGCGGGAGGGGCTGGCGAGCAGTACTTC.

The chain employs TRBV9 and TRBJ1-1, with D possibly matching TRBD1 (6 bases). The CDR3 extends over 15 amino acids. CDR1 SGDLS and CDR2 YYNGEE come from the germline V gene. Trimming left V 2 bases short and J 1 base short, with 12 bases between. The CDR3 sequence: CASSVQQGWNTEAFF. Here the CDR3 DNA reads TGTGCCAGCAGCGTTCAACAGGGTTGGAACACTGAAGCTTTCTTT.

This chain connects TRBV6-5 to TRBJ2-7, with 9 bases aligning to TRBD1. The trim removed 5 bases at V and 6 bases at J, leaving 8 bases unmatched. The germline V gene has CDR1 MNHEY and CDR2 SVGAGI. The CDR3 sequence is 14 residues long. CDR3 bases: TGTGCCAGCAGTACGGGACAGGGTCACGGCGAGCAGTACTTC. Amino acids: CASSTGQGHGEQYF.

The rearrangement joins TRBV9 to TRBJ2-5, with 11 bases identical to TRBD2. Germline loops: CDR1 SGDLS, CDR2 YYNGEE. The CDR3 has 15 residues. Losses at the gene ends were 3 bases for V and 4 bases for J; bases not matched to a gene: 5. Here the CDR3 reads CASSAGLADGETQYF. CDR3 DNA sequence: TGTGCCAGCAGCGCGGGACTAGCGGATGGAGAGACCCAGTACTTC.

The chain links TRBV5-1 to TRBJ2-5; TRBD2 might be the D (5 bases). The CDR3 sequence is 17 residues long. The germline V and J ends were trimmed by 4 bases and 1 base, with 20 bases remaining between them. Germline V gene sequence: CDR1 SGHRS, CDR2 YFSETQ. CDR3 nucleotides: TGCGCCAGCAGCCTTAGCCCGGTGACGGGGTCCCAAGAGACCCAGTACTTC. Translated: CASSLSPVTGSQETQYF.

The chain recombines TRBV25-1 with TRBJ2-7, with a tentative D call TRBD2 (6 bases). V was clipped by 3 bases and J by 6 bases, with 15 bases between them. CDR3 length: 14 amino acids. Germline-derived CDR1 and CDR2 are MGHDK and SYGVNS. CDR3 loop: CASSEAGRRLEQYF. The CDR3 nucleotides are TGTGCCAGCAGTGAGGCGGGACGAAGGCTCGAGCAGTACTTC.

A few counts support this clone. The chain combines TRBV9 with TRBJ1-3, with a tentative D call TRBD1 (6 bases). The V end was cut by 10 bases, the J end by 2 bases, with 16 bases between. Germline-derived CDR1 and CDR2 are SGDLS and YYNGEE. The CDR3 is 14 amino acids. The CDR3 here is CASTEGVPGNTIYF. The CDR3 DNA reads TGTGCCTCCACCGAGGGGGTCCCTGGAAACACCATATATTTT.